This passage covers 23 T cell receptor beta chains from one sample sequenced in a study of technical replicates of blood from a handful of donors. Sequenced by immunoSEQ multiplex PCR; TCRdb stores in-frame clones only, minus some. The sample comprises roughly 85,000 clones, approximately 93% of which are singletons, and 0.2% to 0.3% rests with the top ten. Sequencing was carried out using T cells isolated from PBMCs. Receptors were obtained from a human donor in good health.

The CDR3: CAWRGPGAGNTIYF. DNA for the CDR3: TGTGCCTGGAGGGGTCCGGGAGCTGGAAACACCATATATTTT. This rearrangement joins TRBV30 to TRBJ1-3; D is unclear. Germline V gives CDR1 GTSNPN, CDR2 SVGIG (reference sequence). This CDR3 is 14 amino acids long. The V and J ends lost 3 bases and 2 bases respectively, with 11 bases between them.

The V call is TRBV10-2, the J call TRBJ2-7; D is ambiguous. The CDR3 consists of 11 residues. Germline values: CDR1 WSHSY, CDR2 SAAADI. V gave up 8 bases and J gave up 4 bases, with 9 bases separating them. CDR3 in DNA: TGCGCCAGCGGCTCCCCGTACGAGCAGTACTTC. Its protein product is CASGSPYEQYF.

The count of this clone is one. This chain joins TRBV4-2 and TRBJ2-1; 8 bases align to TRBD1. Per the germline V gene, CDR1 is LGHNA and CDR2 is YNFKEQ. This CDR3 is built from 14 residues. Trimming cost V 0 bases and J 9 bases; bases outside gene matches: 4. CDR3 coding DNA: TGTGCCAGCAGCCAAGAGCCACAGGGGGGTGAGCAGTTCTTC. It translates to CASSQEPQGGEQFF.

In this sample, this clone turned up once. Other DNA sequences of this sample code for an identical CDR3. Written as DNA, the CDR3 is TGCGCCAGCAGCTTGGGAGACTCTGGAAACACCATATATTTT. This sequence encodes CASSLGDSGNTIYF. The rearrangement joins TRBV5-1 to TRBJ1-3; D unresolved. Germline CDR1 SGHRS, CDR2 YFSETQ. The CDR3 consists of 14 residues. V lost 0 bases and J 0 bases, leaving 4 bases between the germline ends.

The chain recombines TRBV7-9 with TRBJ1-1, with a weak D call TRBD1 (6 bases). This CDR3 comprises 12 residues. CDR1 and CDR2 (germline): SEHNR, FQNEAQ (reference sequence). Trimming took 8 bases from V and 5 from J, leaving 12 bases between them. The DNA of the CDR3 is TGTGCCAGCCTACAGGGAAGGACTGAAGCTTTCTTT. Protein sequence: CASLQGRTEAFF. The whole variable domain, remainder taken from reference TRBV7-9 and TRBJ1-1, is DTGVSQNPRHKITKRGQNVTFRCDPISEHNRLYWYRQTLGQGPEFLTYFQNEAQLEKSRLLSDRFSAERPKGSFSTLEIQRTEQGDSAMYLCASLQGRTEAFFGQGTRLTVV.

The genes are TRBV19 and TRBJ2-6; TRBD1 might be the D (5 bases). V gave up 7 bases and J gave up 2 bases, with 9 bases separating them. In germline, CDR1 is LNHDA, CDR2 SQIVND (reference sequence). The CDR3 consists of 14 residues. The CDR3 region is CASMEGAGANVLTF. CDR3 DNA sequence: TGTGCCAGTATGGAAGGGGCTGGGGCCAACGTCCTGACTTTC.

The V call is TRBV7-9, the J call TRBJ1-5; D not certain. Trimming cost V 4 bases and J 4 bases, with 5 bases left between them. CDR1 is SEHNR and CDR2 is FQNEAQ in the germline V gene (reference sequence). The CDR3 totals 12 residues. CDR3 region: CASSSNNQPQHF. As DNA, the CDR3 is TGTGCCAGCAGCTCAAATAATCAGCCCCAGCATTTT.

The chain joins TRBV5-1 to TRBJ2-7, with D possibly being TRBD2 (6 bases). The V gene lost 5 bases and the J gene lost 2 bases, with 23 bases spanning the gap. Germline values: CDR1 SGHRS, CDR2 YFSETQ. This CDR3 is built from 17 residues. The CDR3 DNA is TGCGCCAGCAGGCGAGAGGAGGGCTTATACATACCCTACGAGCAGTACTTC. Translating gives CASRREEGLYIPYEQYF.

The chain has TRBV27 and TRBJ1-1; no clear D. V lost 3 bases and J lost 3, with 11 bases in between. The CDR3 contains 14 residues. Germline CDR1 MNHEY, CDR2 SMNVEV (reference sequence). CDR3 sequence (DNA): TGTGCCAGCAGTTTGTACCTAATGGACACTGAAGCTTTCTTT. Translated, it gives CASSLYLMDTEAFF.

The chain couples TRBV7-9 to TRBJ2-2; 8 nucleotides line up with TRBD2. The trim removed 7 bases at V and 7 bases at J, leaving 11 bases unmatched. The CDR3 is made up of 15 amino acids. Germline CDR1 is SEHNR and CDR2 is FQNEAQ (reference sequence). The CDR3 reads CASTPSGRRVGELFF. The CDR3 region has the DNA TGTGCCAGCACCCCCAGCGGGAGAAGGGTCGGGGAGCTGTTTTTT.

The chain uses TRBV11-3 and TRBJ2-3; 9 bases are a match to TRBD1. Germline loops: CDR1 SGHNT, CDR2 YENEEA. J was trimmed by 6 bases and V by 3 bases; bases with no gene match: 7. This CDR3 is 15 amino acids long. CDR3 DNA sequence: TGTGCCAGCAGCTTTGGTCGGGACAGGGCGGATACGCAGTATTTT. Translated, it gives CASSFGRDRADTQYF.

CDR3 coding DNA: TGTGCCAGCAGCCTGGAGGGGACAGACTCCACAGATACGCAGTATTTT. This encodes CASSLEGTDSTDTQYF. This sequence joins TRBV5-4 and TRBJ2-3; tentative D call: TRBD1 (7 bases). This CDR3 is 16 amino acids long. Trimming shortened V by 4 bases and J by 2 bases, and 17 bases separated the two germline ends. CDR1 is SGHNT and CDR2 is YYREEE in the germline V gene (reference sequence).

The gene calls are TRBV7-3 and TRBJ1-1, with TRBD1 identical over 7 bases. The germline gives CDR1 SGHTA, CDR2 FQGTGA. V trimming: 5 bases; J trimming: 8 bases; junction bases outside the gene matches: 17. This CDR3 has 16 residues. DNA of the CDR3: TGTGCCAGCAGCCGGTTCGTGACAGGGCCCGTCTTAGAAGCTTTCTTT. Translating it yields CASSRFVTGPVLEAFF.

This clone was recorded once. CDR3 loop: CASSWGTSGRAGGETQYF. CDR3 sequence (DNA): TGCGCCAGCAGCTGGGGGACTAGCGGGAGGGCCGGGGGAGAGACCCAGTACTTC. The rearrangement uses TRBV5-1 and TRBJ2-5; 16 bases line up with TRBD2. Germline CDR1 is SGHRS and CDR2 is YFSETQ. Trimming cost V 3 bases and J 4 bases; bases outside gene matches: 9. The CDR3 runs to 18 residues.

The chain links TRBV2 to TRBJ1-4; maybe TRBD1 (5 bases). V lost 5 bases to trimming and J lost 0 bases, with 13 bases between them. This CDR3 has 16 amino acids. Germline values: CDR1 SNHLY, CDR2 FYNNEI. Here the CDR3 reads CASSTIDRATNEKLFF. Written as DNA, the CDR3 is TGTGCCAGCAGTACTATCGACAGAGCAACTAATGAAAAACTGTTTTTT.

This clone was found a few times. The V gene is TRBV11-2, the J gene TRBJ1-3, with 7 positions matching TRBD1. V shed 5 bases and J 4 bases; nucleotides not matched to a gene: 8. From germline, CDR1 is SGHAT and CDR2 FQNNGV. This CDR3 is built from 15 residues. For the CDR3, the DNA is TGTGCCAGCAGCGAAGGACAGGCTACGGGAAACACCATATATTTT. Translating gives CASSEGQATGNTIYF.

This chain connects TRBV6-1 to TRBJ1-5; maybe TRBD1 (5 bases). V dropped 10 bases and J dropped 6 bases, with 16 bases sitting between them. This CDR3 region has 13 residues. Germline V gives CDR1 MNHNS, CDR2 SASEGT. The CDR3 loop reads CAISQGGTQPQHF. CDR3 DNA: TGTGCCATCTCCCAGGGAGGAACTCAGCCCCAGCATTTT.

The chain recombines TRBV28 with TRBJ2-3; D gene unclear. V was trimmed by 5 bases and J by 3 bases, leaving 6 bases between them. Germline CDR1 and CDR2: MDHEN and SYDVKM. CDR3 length: 12 residues. Here the CDR3 reads CASSIPTDTQYF. The CDR3 coding sequence is TGTGCCAGCAGTATCCCAACAGATACGCAGTATTTT.

This chain links TRBV5-1 with TRBJ2-7, with 7 bases matching TRBD2. The V gene's germline CDR1 is SGHRS and CDR2 YFSETQ. Germline trimming cut 0 bases from V and 0 bases from J; bases unmatched to any gene: 3. The CDR3 contains 15 residues. The CDR3 DNA reads as TGCGCCAGCAGCTTGGTAGGGACTAACTCCTACGAGCAGTACTTC. As protein: CASSLVGTNSYEQYF.

The rearrangement links TRBV4-1 to TRBJ2-5; D remains unclear. The CDR3 loop spans 15 amino acids. CDR1 and CDR2 (germline): MGHRA, YSYEKL. V was shortened by 6 bases and J by 0 bases, with 14 bases between the two germline ends. The CDR3 loop reads CASSRLNRYQETQYF. For the CDR3, the DNA is TGCGCCAGCAGTCGGCTTAACAGATACCAAGAGACCCAGTACTTC.

The chain employs TRBV28 and TRBJ1-1; possible D gene TRBD1, 6 bases. The CDR3 is 13 amino acids. Trimming pared 6 bases from V and 4 bases from J, leaving 12 bases between. Germline CDR1 and CDR2: MDHEN and SYDVKM. The CDR3 protein is CASSSGQLTEAFF. DNA of the CDR3: TGTGCCAGCAGCTCCGGACAGCTCACTGAAGCTTTCTTT.

This chain uses TRBV6-1 with TRBJ2-7; TRBD2 matches 10 bases. Germline V gives CDR1 MNHNS, CDR2 SASEGT. The V gene end was trimmed by 5 bases and the J gene end by 2 bases; junction bases not matched to a gene: 3. The CDR3 covers 14 residues. The CDR3 here is CASSRAGGTYEQYF. DNA for the CDR3: TGTGCCAGCAGTCGAGCGGGAGGGACCTACGAGCAGTACTTC.

This clone was seen a single time. The DNA of the CDR3 is TGTGCCAGCAGCTTACCGGCGGGATACCCAGATACGCAGTATTTT. Amino acids: CASSLPAGYPDTQYF. The V gene is TRBV7-2, the J gene TRBJ2-3, with a possible D match to TRBD2 (6 bases). V dropped 2 bases and J dropped 4 bases, with 13 bases sitting between them. The CDR3 has 15 residues. Looked up from germline, CDR1 is SGHTA and CDR2 is FQGNSA.